The 27 T cell receptor beta chains below were found in one sample sequenced in a study of beta chain features in type 1 diabetes. TCRB transcripts that were expressed got sequenced, as all of the isolated RNA had been reverse transcribed. Profiling relied on immunoSEQ multiplex PCR, and the TCRdb table lists in-frame clones only, not all of them. There are 70,000 to 90,000 clones in the sample; roughly 30% occur only once, and 0.35% to 0.45% lies in the top ten. The sequenced sample consisted of stem cell memory CD4+ T cells from blood. Receptors were obtained from a woman between 18 and 29 years old in good health.

This clone was picked up a small number of times. This chain uses TRBV2 with TRBJ2-5; 7 nucleotides align to TRBD1. The germline gives CDR1 SNHLY, CDR2 FYNNEI. CDR3 length: 14 residues. V trimming: 5 bases; J trimming: 3 bases; junction bases outside the gene matches: 6. CDR3 bases: TGTGCCAGCAGTACCGGGACAGCAAAAGAGACCCAGTACTTC. As protein: CASSTGTAKETQYF.

The rearrangement links TRBV11-3 to TRBJ2-7; 8 nucleotides line up with TRBD2. In germline, CDR1 is SGHNT, CDR2 YENEEA. CDR3 size: 14 residues. The V gene end was trimmed by 6 bases and the J gene end by 6 bases; junction bases not matched to a gene: 10. CDR3 sequence (DNA): TGTGCCAGCAGAGGCAGCGGGAGCGGGAGCGAGCAGTACTTC. Its translation: CASRGSGSGSEQYF.

The chain combines TRBV4-2 with TRBJ2-5; D gene uncertain. Germline loops: CDR1 LGHNA, CDR2 YNFKEQ. The CDR3 totals 14 residues. Trimming stripped 0 bases from V and 1 base from J, with 6 bases between. The CDR3 region is CASSQELVQETQYF. The CDR3, as DNA: TGTGCCAGCAGCCAAGAACTGGTCCAAGAGACCCAGTACTTC.

This clone was seen a handful of times. The J gene is TRBJ2-5, the V gene TRBV5-1; no clear D gene. Deletions cut 4 bases from V and 3 bases from J, with 4 bases between. CDR1 is SGHRS and CDR2 is YFSETQ in the germline V gene. This CDR3 region has 11 residues. The CDR3 loop is CASSLEETQYF. The CDR3 DNA reads as TGCGCCAGCAGCCTTGAAGAGACCCAGTACTTC.

This clone was seen a few times. The chain links TRBV19 to TRBJ1-5; D is unclear. V shed 0 bases and J shed 4 bases, with 4 bases lying between them. Germline CDR1 LNHDA, CDR2 SQIVND (reference sequence). The length of the CDR3 is 13 residues. The CDR3 DNA reads TGTGCCAGTAGTATAGAACAAAATCAGCCCCAGCATTTT. As protein: CASSIEQNQPQHF.

This clone occurred a few times. The gene calls are TRBV4-2 and TRBJ1-4; 7 nucleotides align to TRBD1. Germline V gene lookup returns CDR1 LGHNA and CDR2 YNFKEQ. J gave up 4 bases and V 3 bases, and 2 bases lay outside the gene matches. This CDR3 has 14 residues. The CDR3 DNA sequence: TGTGCCAGCAGCCATAGGGACAGTAATGAAAAACTGTTTTTT. As protein: CASSHRDSNEKLFF.

The sample holds a few counts of this clone. The rearrangement links TRBV5-1 to TRBJ2-7; tentatively, D is TRBD1 (6 bases). Germline V gene data show CDR1 as SGHRS and CDR2 as YFSETQ. The CDR3 sequence is 15 residues long. V was trimmed by 0 bases and J by 2 bases, leaving 12 bases between them. CDR3 amino acids: CASSLEPGATYEQYF. Here the CDR3 DNA reads TGCGCCAGCAGCTTGGAGCCAGGGGCTACCTACGAGCAGTACTTC.

This chain joins TRBV7-3 and TRBJ2-1; 8 nucleotides match TRBD2. The CDR3 sequence is 17 residues long. Looked up from germline, CDR1 is SGHTA and CDR2 is FQGTGA. V was clipped by 4 bases and J by 9 bases; unmatched bases: 17. The CDR3 bases are TGTGCCAGCAGCTCCGCGGGGGGCGGCGGGGGGTTCGGTGAGCAGTTCTTC. This sequence encodes CASSSAGGGGGFGEQFF.

This clone was counted between two and nine times. The chain joins TRBV30 to TRBJ2-3; 10 nucleotides align to TRBD2. The trim removed 5 bases at V and 4 bases at J, leaving 3 bases unmatched. Germline CDR1 GTSNPN, CDR2 SVGIG (reference sequence). CDR3 length equals 13 residues. The DNA of the CDR3 is TGTGCCTGGGAGCGGGGGGGCGCAGATACGCAGTATTTT. Encoded protein: CAWERGGADTQYF.

V is TRBV5-1 and J is TRBJ2-2; D gene uncertain. The CDR3 is 14 amino acids. The germline V gene encodes CDR1 SGHRS and CDR2 YFSETQ. The V gene lost 5 bases and the J gene lost 5 bases, with 13 bases spanning the gap. The chain's CDR3 is CASRRELRTGELFF. In nucleotides, the CDR3 is TGCGCCAGCAGGCGAGAATTGAGGACCGGGGAGCTGTTTTTT.

The V call is TRBV5-1, the J call TRBJ2-7; 11 nucleotides agree with TRBD1. Unmatched junction bases numbered 6, after V lost 4 bases and J lost 6 bases. CDR1 and CDR2 (germline): SGHRS, YFSETQ. There are 14 residues in the CDR3. CDR3 DNA: TGCGCCAGCAGCCTTGGGACAGGGGGGTCCGAGCAGTACTTC. This codes for CASSLGTGGSEQYF.

For this clone: One junction end does not reproduce the germline sequence, and a read error may be involved. The gene calls are TRBV7-3 and TRBJ1-6, with D possibly being TRBD1 (5 bases). Germline V gene data show CDR1 as SGHTA and CDR2 as FQGTGA. The CDR3 runs 15 residues. This CDR3 is CASSLQSGVNSPLHF. DNA for the CDR3: TGTGCCAGCAGCCTCCAATCGGGGGTGAATTCCCCCCTCCACTTT.

This chain links TRBV5-4 with TRBJ2-5, with D maybe TRBD1 (6 bases). The CDR3 extends over 15 amino acids. Germline-derived CDR1 and CDR2 are SGHNT and YYREEE (reference sequence). V was shortened by 0 bases and J by 1 base, with 10 bases between the two germline ends. DNA for the CDR3: TGTGCCAGCAGCTTGGGTCAGGGGATCCAAGAGACCCAGTACTTC. Translation gives CASSLGQGIQETQYF.

This clone was seen at least ten times. The chain links TRBV29-1 to TRBJ2-5; perhaps TRBD1 as D (6 bases). Germline assignment: CDR1 SQVTM and CDR2 ANQGSEA. The V end was cut by 7 bases, the J end by 3 bases, with 15 bases between. The CDR3 is made up of 13 amino acids. Here the CDR3 reads CSEQGSGEETQYF. In DNA form, the CDR3 reads TGCAGCGAACAGGGCTCTGGCGAAGAGACCCAGTACTTC.

CDR3 bases: TGTGCCAGCTCACCACCGAGTCTAGCGGGGGACAATGAGCAGTTCTTC. Protein sequence: CASSPPSLAGDNEQFF. The chain combines TRBV18 with TRBJ2-1, with 10 nucleotides matching TRBD2. The J segment lost 5 bases and the V segment lost 0 bases, leaving 4 bases of the junction unmatched. This CDR3 has 16 amino acids. Germline CDR1 and CDR2: KGHSH and LQKENI.

This clone was observed a handful of times. The chain has TRBV7-9 and TRBJ1-1; weak D call: TRBD1 (5 bases). The CDR3 loop spans 13 amino acids. The V and J ends lost 5 bases and 7 bases respectively, with 14 bases between them. Germline CDR1 is SEHNR and CDR2 is FQNEAQ (reference sequence). The CDR3 sequence: CASSPGWGDEAFF. The CDR3 nucleotides read TGTGCCAGCAGCCCAGGGTGGGGGGATGAAGCTTTCTTT.

This clone was picked up a small number of times. This sequence joins TRBV7-2 and TRBJ1-2; D perhaps matches TRBD1 (6 bases). Per germline, CDR1 SGHTA and CDR2 FQGNSA. Trimming stripped 3 bases from V and 7 bases from J, with 12 bases between. This CDR3 has 13 residues. CDR3: CASSFQGNSGYTF. In DNA, the CDR3 is TGTGCCAGCAGCTTCCAGGGGAATTCTGGCTACACCTTC.

V usage is TRBV6-5 and J usage is TRBJ2-7; weak D call: TRBD2 (6 bases). The V gene lost 8 bases and the J gene lost 3 bases, with 14 bases spanning the gap. The CDR3 covers 13 residues. CDR1 and CDR2 (germline): MNHEY, SVGAGI. CDR3 residues: CASARDSNYEQYF. The CDR3 bases are TGTGCCAGCGCCAGGGACTCAAACTACGAGCAGTACTTC.

This clone was seen a handful of times. This chain connects TRBV5-1 to TRBJ2-1; D perhaps matches TRBD1 (6 bases). Looked up from germline, CDR1 is SGHRS and CDR2 is YFSETQ. CDR3 length: 14 residues. Trimming took off 4 bases at V and 8 bases at J, with 16 bases between the two ends. The CDR3 DNA reads TGCGCCAGCAGCCGCGAGGTACAGGGCCATGAGCAGTTCTTC. Amino acid sequence: CASSREVQGHEQFF.

The genes are TRBV5-1 and TRBJ2-7; 8 positions match TRBD1. Trimming took 5 bases from V and 3 from J; bases not matched to a gene: 4. Germline assignment: CDR1 SGHRS and CDR2 YFSETQ. The CDR3 covers 13 residues. The DNA of the CDR3 is TGCGCCAGCAGATGGGACAGGAACTACGAGCAGTACTTC. This translates into CASRWDRNYEQYF.

The rearrangement joins TRBV30 to TRBJ2-7; 13 bases are a match to TRBD2. The V and J ends lost 1 base and 4 bases, in that order; junction bases with no gene match: 4. CDR3 length: 15 amino acids. Germline V gene sequence: CDR1 GTSNPN, CDR2 SVGIG (reference sequence). CDR3: CAWSGWGLAGYEQYF. DNA of the CDR3: TGTGCCTGGAGTGGCTGGGGACTAGCGGGGTACGAGCAGTACTTC.

This chain links TRBV7-2 with TRBJ2-5, with D possibly being TRBD1 (5 bases). In germline, CDR1 is SGHTA, CDR2 FQGNSA. The germline V and J ends were trimmed by 3 bases and 5 bases, with 10 bases remaining between them. The CDR3 is 13 residues long. The CDR3 coding sequence is TGTGCCAGCAGCTTCCAGGGAAAGGAGACCCAGTACTTC. Its translation is CASSFQGKETQYF.

The V call is TRBV5-1, the J call TRBJ2-1; TRBD2 agrees at 9 bases. This CDR3 has 17 amino acids. Unmatched junction bases numbered 12, after V lost 0 bases and J lost 8 bases. The germline V gene has CDR1 SGHRS and CDR2 YFSETQ. The CDR3 DNA reads as TGCGCCAGCAGCTTGGCCCTCCTAGCGGGAATGGAGGATGAGCAGTTCTTC. It specifies CASSLALLAGMEDEQFF.

The V call is TRBV5-4, the J call TRBJ2-5, with 10 bases identical to TRBD2. This CDR3 region has 14 residues. Germline V gene sequence: CDR1 SGHNT, CDR2 YYREEE (reference sequence). V dropped 4 bases and J dropped 4; count of bases not matched to a gene: 4. The CDR3 is CASSPSGRGETQYF. CDR3 coding DNA: TGTGCCAGCAGCCCGAGCGGGAGGGGAGAGACCCAGTACTTC.

This clone was observed a handful of times. The chain employs TRBV23-1 and TRBJ1-1; TRBD1 agrees at 7 bases. TRBV23-1 is given ORF status, its function remaining uncertain. This CDR3 has 19 residues. V was clipped by 4 bases and J by 0 bases; unmatched bases: 17. The CDR3 sequence is CASSPFKRGQASMNTEAFF. In DNA form, the CDR3 reads TGCGCCAGCAGTCCCTTTAAACGTGGACAGGCGTCCATGAACACTGAAGCTTTCTTT.

Only a few counts were recorded for this clone. The genes are TRBV2 and TRBJ2-6, with D perhaps matching TRBD1 (5 bases). Trimming removed 4 bases from V and 0 bases from J, with 7 bases in between. The germline CDR1 and CDR2 sequences are SNHLY and FYNNEI. The CDR3 consists of 15 residues. This chain's CDR3 is CASSGQFSGANVLTF. The CDR3 DNA follows: TGTGCCAGCAGTGGACAGTTCTCTGGGGCCAACGTCCTGACTTTC.

CDR3 sequence reads: CASSLPGTGGAGGYTF. DNA of the CDR3: TGCGCCAGCAGCTTACCCGGGACAGGGGGCGCCGGGGGCTACACCTTC. The gene calls are TRBV5-1 and TRBJ1-2; 12 nucleotides agree with TRBD1. V shed 2 bases and J 8 bases; nucleotides not matched to a gene: 10. Germline values: CDR1 SGHRS, CDR2 YFSETQ. This CDR3 has 16 amino acids.